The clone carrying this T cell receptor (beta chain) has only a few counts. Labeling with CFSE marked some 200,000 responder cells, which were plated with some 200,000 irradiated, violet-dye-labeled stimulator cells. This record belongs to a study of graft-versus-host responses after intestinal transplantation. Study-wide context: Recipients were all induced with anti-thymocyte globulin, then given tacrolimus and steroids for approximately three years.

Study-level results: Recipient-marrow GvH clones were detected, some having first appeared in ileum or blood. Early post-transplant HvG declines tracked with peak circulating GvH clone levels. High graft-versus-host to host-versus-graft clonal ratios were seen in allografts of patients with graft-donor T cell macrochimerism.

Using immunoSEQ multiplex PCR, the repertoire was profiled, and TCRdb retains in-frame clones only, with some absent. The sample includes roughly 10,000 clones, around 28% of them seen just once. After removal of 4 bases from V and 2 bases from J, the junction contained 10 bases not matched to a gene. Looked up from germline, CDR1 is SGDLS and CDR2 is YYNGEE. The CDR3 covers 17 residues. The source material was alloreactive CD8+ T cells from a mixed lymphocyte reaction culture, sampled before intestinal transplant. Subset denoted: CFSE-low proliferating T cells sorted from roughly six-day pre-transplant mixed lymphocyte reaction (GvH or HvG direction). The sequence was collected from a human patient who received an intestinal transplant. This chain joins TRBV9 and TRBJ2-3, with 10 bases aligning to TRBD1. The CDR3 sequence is CASSPAPGQGPTDTQYF. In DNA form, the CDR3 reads TGTGCCAGCAGCCCCGCCCCGGGACAGGGGCCCACAGATACGCAGTATTTT. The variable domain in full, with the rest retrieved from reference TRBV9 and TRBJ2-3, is DSGVTQTPKHLITATGQRVTLRCSPRSGDLSVYWYQQSLDQGLQFLIQYYNGEERAKGNILERFSAQQFPDLHSELNLSSLELGDSALYFCASSPAPGQGPTDTQYFGPGTRLTVL.